This paragraph reports one T cell receptor beta chain. As yet, its antigen is unknown. Regions amplified from RNA transcripts were the TCR beta CDR3 regions. The HTBI primer set served for first-round RT-PCR of the TCR CDR3. TCRdb called the multiplex PCR reads again in MiXCR, with one record for every CDR3 protein. The table shows around 300,000 distinct CDR3 sequences, with more than 11% occurring only once. This CDR3 contains 15 residues. V lost 0 bases, J lost 2 bases, and 8 bases lay in between. The sample is drawn from a study of T cells in Graves' hyperthyroidism and ophthalmopathy. Study-wide results and caveats: Using 13 V-J features, a model discriminated ophthalmopathy from stable hyperthyroidism. Ophthalmopathy was predicted by the model a median of about 6.5 months ahead of onset.

The sample was blood. This sequence joins TRBV12-3 or TRBV12-4 and TRBJ2-4; a possible D gene is TRBD2 (5 bases). This clonotype was sampled from a woman in her 30s with Graves' hyperthyroidism. In DNA form, the CDR3 reads TGTGCCAGCAGTTTAGCGAGGGTAACCAAAAACATTCAGTACTTC. As protein: CASSLARVTKNIQYF.